The entry below gives a single T cell receptor (beta chain) sequence along with its context. This specimen belongs to a study of shared clonotypes between healthy human individuals. Using immunoSEQ multiplex PCR, the repertoire was profiled, and TCRdb retains in-frame clones only, with some absent. The sample holds 2,500,000 or so clones, approximately 90% seen once. The ends were cut back, 6 bases at V and 4 bases at J, with 10 bases in the middle. This CDR3 region has 12 residues. Germline V gene sequence: CDR1 MDHEN, CDR2 SYDVKM. Material for sequencing was naive CD4+ T cells sorted from blood. Noted subset: CD45RA+ positively selected. The source is a man younger than 35 in good health. The gene calls are TRBV28 and TRBJ2-7; tentative D call: TRBD2 (5 bases). CDR3 coding DNA: TGTGCCAGCAGCCAACGGGATTACGAGCAGTACTTC. Protein: CASSQRDYEQYF. Filled out from reference TRBV28 and TRBJ2-7, the complete variable domain reads DVKVTQSSRYLVKRTGEKVFLECVQDMDHENMFWYRQDPGLGLRLIYFSYDVKMKEKGDIPEGYSVSREKKERFSLILESASTNQTSMYLCASSQRDYEQYFGPGTRLTVT.